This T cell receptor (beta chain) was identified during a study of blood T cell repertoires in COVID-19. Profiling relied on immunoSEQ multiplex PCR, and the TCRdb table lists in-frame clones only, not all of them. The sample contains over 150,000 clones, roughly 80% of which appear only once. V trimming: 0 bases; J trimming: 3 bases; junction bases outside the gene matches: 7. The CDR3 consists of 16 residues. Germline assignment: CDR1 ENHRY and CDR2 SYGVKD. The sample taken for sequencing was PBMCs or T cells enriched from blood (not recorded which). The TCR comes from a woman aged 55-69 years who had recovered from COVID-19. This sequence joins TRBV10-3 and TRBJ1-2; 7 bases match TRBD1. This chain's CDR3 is CAISESLGDSYYGYTF. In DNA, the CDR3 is TGTGCCATCAGTGAGTCGTTAGGGGACAGCTACTATGGCTACACCTTC.